The present T cell receptor (beta chain) was sequenced within a study of blood T cell repertoires in COVID-19. As handled by the study authors: How many nucleated cells were present was estimated from reference gene primer amplification. Generated by immunoSEQ multiplex PCR, the TCRdb table keeps only in-frame clones and is missing some. V and J calls and clone size come straight from that table; D and trimming were deduced from the DNA. The data contain 360,000 or so clones, about 90% of them singletons. Trimming took off 1 base at V and 6 bases at J, with 13 bases between the two ends. CDR1 SGHNT and CDR2 YYREEE come from the germline V gene (reference sequence). The CDR3 runs 15 residues.

Sequenced material: peripheral blood. This chain links TRBV5-4 with TRBJ2-2, with D possibly TRBD1 on 5 matching bases. This TCR came from a man between 18 and 29 years old with active or convalescent COVID-19. The CDR3 spells CASSLTREGAGELFF. CDR3 DNA sequence: TGTGCCAGCAGCTTGACCAGGGAAGGGGCCGGGGAGCTGTTTTTT.